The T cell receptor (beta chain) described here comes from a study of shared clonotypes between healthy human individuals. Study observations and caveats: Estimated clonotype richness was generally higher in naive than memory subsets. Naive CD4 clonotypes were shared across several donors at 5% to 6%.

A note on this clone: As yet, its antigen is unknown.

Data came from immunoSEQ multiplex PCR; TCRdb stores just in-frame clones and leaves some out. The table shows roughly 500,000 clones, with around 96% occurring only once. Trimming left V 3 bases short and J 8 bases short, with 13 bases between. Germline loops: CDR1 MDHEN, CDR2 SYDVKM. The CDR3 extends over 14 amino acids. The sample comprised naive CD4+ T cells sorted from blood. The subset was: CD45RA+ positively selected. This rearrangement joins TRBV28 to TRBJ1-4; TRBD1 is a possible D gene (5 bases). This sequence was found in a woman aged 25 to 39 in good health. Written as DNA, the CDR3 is TGTGCCAGCAGTTTCCAAGGGGCCCTAGAAAAACTGTTTTTT. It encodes CASSFQGALEKLFF.